Included here is one T cell receptor beta chain sequence, with context. Its cognate antigen is unknown. These data belong to a study of T cell responses to AZD1222 COVID-19 vaccine. Study outcomes and limitations: White British ancestry dominated among donors, who included more females, and clonal diversity was possibly underestimated. Unmutated regions of variants are reportedly targeted by nearly half of spike-specific TCRs. Increased Spike-specific TCR breadth and depth were observed after two AZD1222 doses. Seropositive AZD1222 recipients at baseline numbered only five or six.

TCRdb keeps only in-frame clones here, not all; method: immunoSEQ multiplex PCR. The table records about 86,000 clones, around nine tenths of them present only once. Trimming took 0 bases from V and 9 from J, leaving 12 bases between them. Germline values: CDR1 MNHEY, CDR2 SMNVEV (reference sequence). The CDR3 is 13 residues long. This receptor was taken from an adult in good health. The V call is TRBV27, the J call TRBJ2-7; the D gene is possibly TRBD1 (5 bases). Sequencing was performed on peripheral blood, taken on day 0 of AZD1222 vaccination. As DNA, the CDR3 is TGTGCCAGCAGTTTATCGGCGGACATCGGGCAGTACTTC. It is translated as CASSLSADIGQYF.